The clone carrying this T cell receptor (beta chain) was observed once. Different DNA sequences within this sample yield the same CDR3. The participants were between roughly 18 and 89 years old and came from some 23 US areas. Participants had their cohort set by participant-reported clinical history. The V and J ends lost 3 bases and 0 bases respectively, with 5 bases between them. The CDR3 contains 13 residues. Germline V gives CDR1 SGHRS, CDR2 YFSETQ. This entry is derived from a study of blood T cell repertoires in COVID-19. Overall study context: The cDNA or gDNA used as material had been derived from T cells, B-cell-depleted T cells, or PBMCs.

Measured with immunoSEQ multiplex PCR; TCRdb has only the in-frame clones, and not every one. The sample records 150,000 to 200,000 clones, around 83% being singletons. The V and J genes are TRBV5-1 and TRBJ2-3; no reliable D call. This sequence originates from a woman aged 40 to 50 in a cohort exposed to, infected with or recovered from COVID-19 (not recorded which). Sequenced sample: PBMCs or T cells enriched from blood (not recorded which). The DNA for the CDR3 is TGCGCCAGCAGCTCCTCGAGCACAGATACGCAGTATTTT. It specifies CASSSSSTDTQYF.